The next 30 T cell receptor beta chains were all read from a single sample in a study of T cell changes during pregnancy in multiple sclerosis. Profiled with immunoSEQ multiplex PCR; TCRdb holds only in-frame clones, not every one. The table includes tens of thousands of clones, 85% to 95% detected once. The specimen was peripheral blood, collected before pregnancy. The receptors derive from a female donor with multiple sclerosis, enrolled in a pregnancy study.

CDR3 sequence: CSVEDGTSNEQFF. CDR3 in DNA: TGCAGCGTTGAAGATGGGACTAGCAATGAGCAGTTCTTC. V gene TRBV29-1 combines with J gene TRBJ2-1, with 8 bases matching TRBD2. This CDR3 contains 13 residues. V dropped 0 bases and J dropped 6; count of bases not matched to a gene: 1. Germline V lookup: CDR1 SQVTM, CDR2 ANQGSEA.

V is TRBV9 and J is TRBJ2-4; weak D call: TRBD1 (6 bases). CDR1 and CDR2 from the germline V gene are SGDLS and YYNGEE. The CDR3 has 14 amino acids. V lost 4 bases, J lost 6 bases, and 14 bases lay in between. The CDR3 loop reads CASSPARGGNIQYF. For the CDR3, the DNA is TGTGCCAGCAGCCCGGCCAGGGGCGGAAACATTCAGTACTTC.

This chain connects TRBV27 to TRBJ2-1, with TRBD1 matching 10 bases. The germline V gene encodes CDR1 MNHEY and CDR2 SMNVEV (reference sequence). This CDR3 is 16 amino acids long. The V and J ends lost 2 bases and 3 bases, in that order; junction bases with no gene match: 4. The chain's CDR3 is CASSLRQGADYNEQFF. The CDR3 bases are TGTGCCAGCAGTTTACGACAGGGGGCTGACTACAATGAGCAGTTCTTC.

The genes are TRBV6-1 and TRBJ2-7; 8 bases match TRBD2. Germline V gene lookup returns CDR1 MNHNS and CDR2 SASEGT. V was pared by 10 bases and J by 3 bases, with 8 bases of the junction left unmatched. The CDR3 consists of 13 residues. CDR3 sequence: CATGLAVNYEQYF. The CDR3 bases are TGTGCCACCGGACTAGCAGTAAACTACGAGCAGTACTTC.

The CDR3 nucleotides read TGTGCCAGCTCACCACACAGGGGGGGCGAGCAGTACTTC. Its protein product is CASSPHRGGEQYF. The chain recombines TRBV18 with TRBJ2-7; possibly TRBD1 for D (8 bases). The CDR3 contains 13 residues. The ends were cut back, 1 base at V and 6 bases at J, with 10 bases in the middle. Germline V gene sequence: CDR1 KGHSH, CDR2 LQKENI.

The chain recombines TRBV4-3 with TRBJ2-3, with a possible D match to TRBD2 (6 bases). CDR1 is LGHNA and CDR2 is YSLEER in the germline V gene. The CDR3 sequence is 15 residues long. The V end lost 3 bases, the J end lost 0 bases, and 10 bases lay between the germline ends. CDR3: CASSQGTLSTDTQYF. The CDR3 DNA reads as TGCGCCAGCAGCCAGGGGACTTTGAGCACAGATACGCAGTATTTT.

This clone was recorded only once. The chain employs TRBV11-3 and TRBJ1-2; D remains ambiguous. Germline lookup yields CDR1 SGHNT and CDR2 YENEEA. This CDR3 contains 14 residues. Trimming took off 5 bases at V and 4 bases at J, with 14 bases between the two ends. This CDR3 is CASSTRGSAYGYTF. CDR3 sequence (DNA): TGTGCCAGCAGCACCCGCGGATCGGCCTATGGCTACACCTTC.

The chain joins TRBV19 to TRBJ2-1, with D perhaps matching TRBD2 (5 bases). The CDR3 is 16 residues long. Germline V gene sequence: CDR1 LNHDA, CDR2 SQIVND (reference sequence). Trimming shortened V by 7 bases and J by 1 base, and 17 bases separated the two germline ends. CDR3 region: CASKKDLTLSYNEQFF. The DNA of the CDR3 is TGTGCCAGTAAAAAGGACTTGACCCTTTCCTACAATGAGCAGTTCTTC.

The rearrangement links TRBV9 to TRBJ2-1, with D perhaps matching TRBD2 (5 bases). CDR3 size: 18 residues. V was clipped by 1 base and J by 6 bases, with 23 bases between them. The germline gives CDR1 SGDLS, CDR2 YYNGEE. CDR3 loop: CASSVSGLFAEPGNEQFF. CDR3 in DNA: TGTGCCAGCAGCGTAAGCGGTCTGTTTGCGGAGCCCGGCAATGAGCAGTTCTTC.

This rearrangement joins TRBV5-8 to TRBJ2-7, with D possibly TRBD2 on 5 matching bases. Germline values: CDR1 SGHTS, CDR2 YDEGEE. The CDR3 covers 14 residues. Trimming stripped 2 bases from V and 0 bases from J, with 9 bases between. CDR3 amino acids: CASSFGGSSYEQYF. The CDR3 coding sequence is TGTGCCAGCAGCTTCGGAGGAAGCTCCTACGAGCAGTACTTC. The full variable domain, completed using reference TRBV5-8 and TRBJ2-7, is EAGVTQSPTHLIKTRGQQATLRCSPISGHTSVYWYQQALGLGLQFLLWYDEGEERNRGNFPPRFSGRQFPNYSSELNVNALELEDSALYLCASSFGGSSYEQYFGPGTRLTVT.

The J gene is TRBJ1-1, the V gene TRBV7-9; 7 bases are a match to TRBD1. CDR1 and CDR2 (germline): SEHNR, FQNEAQ (reference sequence). This CDR3 region has 14 residues. With 5 bases clipped from V and 4 bases from J, the junction kept 7 bases outside the gene matches. The CDR3 here is CASSLTGTVTEAFF. The CDR3 DNA is TGTGCCAGCAGCCTAACTGGGACAGTCACTGAAGCTTTCTTT. Using reference TRBV7-9 and TRBJ1-1 for the parts outside the CDR3, the full variable domain is DTGVSQNPRHKITKRGQNVTFRCDPISEHNRLYWYRQTLGQGPEFLTYFQNEAQLEKSRLLSDRFSAERPKGSFSTLEIQRTEQGDSAMYLCASSLTGTVTEAFFGQGTRLTVV.

A remark on this clone: Other DNA sequences in the same sample also yield this CDR3. V usage is TRBV7-9 and J usage is TRBJ2-7; the match to TRBD1 covers 7 bases. Per germline, CDR1 SEHNR and CDR2 FQNEAQ (reference sequence). The CDR3 totals 14 residues. Losses at the gene ends were 5 bases for V and 0 bases for J; bases not matched to a gene: 4. The CDR3 DNA is TGTGCCAGCAGCCCGAGGGACAGCTCCTACGAGCAGTACTTC. Amino acids: CASSPRDSSYEQYF.

This clone was detected only a few times. The chain combines TRBV7-2 with TRBJ1-5, with 8 bases that match TRBD1. V dropped 5 bases and J dropped 2; count of bases not matched to a gene: 2. CDR1 SGHTA and CDR2 FQGNSA come from the germline V gene. The CDR3 is 14 residues long. CDR3 in DNA: TGTGCCAGCAGCCCGACAGGGGGCAATCAGCCCCAGCATTTT. This gives the protein CASSPTGGNQPQHF.

The J gene is TRBJ2-5, the V gene TRBV28; D is uncertain. Per germline, CDR1 MDHEN and CDR2 SYDVKM. Between the trimmed V and J ends, which lost 3 bases and 5 bases, there was a span of 16 bases. The CDR3 is 15 amino acids. The CDR3 here is CASSFSNPWLETQYF. As DNA, the CDR3 is TGTGCCAGCAGTTTCTCAAATCCGTGGCTCGAGACCCAGTACTTC.

The rearrangement links TRBV5-3 to TRBJ2-7; 8 bases map to TRBD2. TRBV5-3 is noted as an ORF with a role that remains uncertain. The junction had 7 bases not matched to a gene; V was cut back by 4 bases and J by 1 base. CDR3 length: 15 amino acids. The CDR3 DNA follows: TGTGCCAGAAGCAAACTAGCGGAAAAATCCTACGAGCAGTACTTC. Translation: CARSKLAEKSYEQYF.

This clone occurred a few times. The chain couples TRBV29-1 to TRBJ2-2; 10 bases are a match to TRBD1. This CDR3 has 13 amino acids. Germline V CDR1 and CDR2: SQVTM, ANQGSEA. V lost 7 bases and J lost 5; bases outside the gene matches: 4. The CDR3 sequence: CSARTGGTGELFF. The CDR3 DNA is TGCAGCGCCAGGACAGGGGGGACCGGGGAGCTGTTTTTT.

V is TRBV27 and J is TRBJ2-1, with a weak D call TRBD2 (7 bases). This CDR3 region has 14 residues. Germline V lookup: CDR1 MNHEY, CDR2 SMNVEV (reference sequence). The V and J ends lost 6 bases and 2 bases respectively, with 11 bases between them. In DNA form, the CDR3 reads TGTGCCAGCAGGGGAGGGGGACCCTACAATGAGCAGTTCTTC. Translating gives CASRGGGPYNEQFF.

This clone is a singleton in its sample. The rearrangement links TRBV4-1 to TRBJ1-6; no definite D call. Germline assignment: CDR1 MGHRA and CDR2 YSYEKL. The CDR3 length is 13 residues. V was shortened by 1 base and J by 9 bases, with 7 bases between the two germline ends. CDR3 protein: CASSQVRSSPLHF. CDR3 sequence (DNA): TGCGCCAGCAGCCAAGTTCGTAGTTCACCCCTCCACTTT.

This chain uses TRBV6-5 with TRBJ1-1; a possible D gene is TRBD1 (5 bases). The CDR3 spans 13 residues. Trimming removed 6 bases at V and 9 bases at J, with 17 bases between. In germline, CDR1 is MNHEY, CDR2 SVGAGI. The CDR3 sequence: CASSLTPGKKAFF. The CDR3 DNA reads TGTGCCAGCAGCCTAACCCCAGGGAAGAAAGCTTTCTTT.

This clone was found once. The rearrangement joins TRBV9 to TRBJ2-3, with 7 bases matching TRBD1. Germline assignment: CDR1 SGDLS and CDR2 YYNGEE. The ends lost 4 bases at V and 0 bases at J; junction bases unmatched: 8. This CDR3 region has 16 residues. CDR3 in amino acids: CASSIGTVSSTDTQYF. The CDR3 bases are TGTGCCAGCAGCATCGGGACAGTCTCTAGCACAGATACGCAGTATTTT.

This chain uses TRBV30 with TRBJ1-1, with 7 bases lining up with TRBD1. This CDR3 has 13 residues. Germline loops: CDR1 GTSNPN, CDR2 SVGIG (reference sequence). V lost 7 bases, J lost 1 base, and 6 bases stayed unmatched. CDR3 sequence: CAYMTGRNTEAFF. CDR3 nucleotides: TGTGCCTACATGACAGGGAGGAACACTGAAGCTTTCTTT.

The chain recombines TRBV21-1 with TRBJ1-2; the D call TRBD1 from the table was never checked on the DNA. TRBV21-1 is listed as a pseudogene. There are 15 residues in the CDR3. The CDR3 nucleotides are TGTGCCAGCAGCACGCGCAGGGGGCTACCCCATGGCTACACCTTC. This sequence encodes CASSTRRGLPHGYTF.

The CDR3 reads CASSPSGGTDTQYF. CDR3 coding DNA: TGTGCCAGCAGTCCTTCCGGGGGCACAGATACGCAGTATTTT. The V and J genes are TRBV27 and TRBJ2-3, with D possibly being TRBD2 (5 bases). The V end lost 5 bases, the J end lost 1 base, and 10 bases lay between the germline ends. From germline, CDR1 is MNHEY and CDR2 SMNVEV (reference sequence). This CDR3 is built from 14 residues.

This clone is termed medium-sized. The DNA for the CDR3 is TGTGCCAGCAGCGACCGAACTCCAAGACACGGGGAGCTGTTTTTT. Protein: CASSDRTPRHGELFF. This rearrangement joins TRBV21-1 to TRBJ2-2; TRBD1, the table's D call, was not compared with the DNA. TRBV21-1 is flagged as a pseudogene. CDR3 length: 15 amino acids.

The V call is TRBV19, the J call TRBJ2-1; tentative D call: TRBD2 (7 bases). Germline V gene data show CDR1 as LNHDA and CDR2 as SQIVND (reference sequence). The CDR3 length is 16 residues. V dropped 2 bases and J dropped 5 bases, with 16 bases sitting between them. The CDR3: CASSIKPQGRDNEQFF. The CDR3 DNA is TGTGCCAGTAGTATAAAACCCCAGGGGAGGGACAATGAGCAGTTCTTC.

CDR3: CASSLNFAGSEAFF. The CDR3 bases are TGTGCCAGCAGTTTAAATTTTGCGGGGAGTGAAGCTTTCTTT. The rearrangement joins TRBV28 to TRBJ1-1; D gene ambiguous. Germline-derived CDR1 and CDR2 are MDHEN and SYDVKM. The V and J ends lost 2 bases and 7 bases respectively, with 14 bases between them. The CDR3 runs to 14 residues.

The rearrangement uses TRBV7-6 and TRBJ2-7, with D tentatively TRBD1 (5 bases). This CDR3 has 15 residues. Per germline, CDR1 SGHVS and CDR2 FNYEAQ. Trimming took off 2 bases at V and 4 bases at J, with 15 bases between the two ends. The chain's CDR3 is CASSLIWGDLYEQYF. The CDR3 nucleotides read TGTGCCAGCAGCTTAATTTGGGGCGATCTGTACGAGCAGTACTTC.

J is TRBJ2-3 and V is TRBV28; 10 bases are shared with TRBD2. The V gene end was trimmed by 4 bases and the J gene end by 0 bases; junction bases not matched to a gene: 4. Germline V CDR1 and CDR2: MDHEN, SYDVKM. The CDR3 spans 16 residues. The CDR3 loop reads CASSSLAGASTDTQYF. DNA of the CDR3: TGTGCCAGCAGTTCCCTAGCGGGGGCTAGCACAGATACGCAGTATTTT.

The chain uses TRBV10-1 and TRBJ2-3; 9 positions match TRBD2. The CDR3 contains 16 residues. Germline V gene data show CDR1 as WNHNN and CDR2 as SYGVQD (reference sequence). Trimming took 2 bases from V and 2 from J; bases not matched to a gene: 5. DNA for the CDR3: TGCGCCAGCAGTGAGAGGCTAGCGGGGTCCACAGATACGCAGTATTTT. Encoded protein: CASSERLAGSTDTQYF.

CDR3 protein: CASCLDRSYEQYF. The CDR3 DNA follows: TGTGCCAGCTGCTTAGACAGGTCCTACGAGCAGTACTTC. The chain uses TRBV2 and TRBJ2-7; D might be TRBD1 (6 bases). Trimming left V 8 bases short and J 1 base short, with 12 bases between. The CDR3 covers 13 residues. Germline V CDR1 and CDR2: SNHLY, FYNNEI.